This TCR beta chain was recovered during a study of T cells in Graves' hyperthyroidism and ophthalmopathy. This clonotype has more than one count but fewer than ten. TCR beta CDR3 region amplification was performed from RNA transcripts. HTBI primers were employed in a first-round RT-PCR of the TCR CDR3. TCRdb analysed the multiplex PCR reads with MiXCR anew, one entry per CDR3 protein. Of about 200,000 distinct CDR3 sequences listed, around a sixth are singletons. PBMCs were derived from about 9.1 ml fresh peripheral blood. V was cut by 2 bases and J by 3 bases, with 8 bases left in between. CDR3 length: 14 amino acids. Germline V gene lookup returns CDR1 MNHEY and CDR2 SMNVEV (reference sequence).

The receptor was isolated from a woman in her forties or fifties with Graves' hyperthyroidism. The material sequenced was blood. This chain joins TRBV27 and TRBJ1-5; D perhaps matches TRBD1 (6 bases). In DNA, the CDR3 is TGTGCCAGCAGTTTACAGGGGAACAATCAGCCCCAGCATTTT. Protein sequence: CASSLQGNNQPQHF.